The next 8 T cell receptor beta chains were all read from a single sample in a study of human T cells and chemical hapten exposure. Specified time point: patch test 2, 6 weeks after DPC sensitization. The sample's treatment: therapeutic diphenylcyclopropenone sensitization with weekly scalp DPC. TCRdb ran MiXCR on the RACE reads and lists one entry per CDR3 protein. The sample has 330,000 or so distinct CDR3 sequences; about 6% are singletons. The specimen comprised whole blood, sampled in connection with sensitization to the hapten diphenylcyclopropenone (DPC). These receptors came from a young woman with alopecia areata. Some clones in this sample may be carry-over from other donors' samples.

This clonotype was seen many times. The chain combines TRBV5-1 with TRBJ1-2, with D unclear. The CDR3 has 14 residues. Germline CDR1 SGHRS, CDR2 YFSETQ. Trimming pared 0 bases from V and 4 bases from J, leaving 10 bases between. The DNA of the CDR3 is TGCGCCAGCAGCTTGGAATGGTCGGTCTATGGCTACACCTTC. This translates into CASSLEWSVYGYTF.

This chain joins TRBV18 and TRBJ1-1, with D tentatively TRBD1 (6 bases). Trimming pared 1 base from V and 0 bases from J, leaving 12 bases between. CDR3 length: 16 amino acids. Germline V lookup: CDR1 KGHSH, CDR2 LQKENI. The CDR3 region is CASSPRQVDMNTEAFF. CDR3 nucleotides: TGTGCCAGCTCACCACGACAGGTCGATATGAACACTGAAGCTTTCTTT.

This clonotype was observed many times. The chain carries TRBV7-6 and TRBJ2-3; 11 positions agree with TRBD2. V shed 1 base and J 7 bases; nucleotides not matched to a gene: 4. CDR1 SGHVS and CDR2 FNYEAQ come from the germline V gene. This CDR3 region has 15 residues. CDR3 DNA sequence: TGTGCCAGCAGCTTAGATAGCGGGGGGGCAAATACGCAGTATTTT. As protein: CASSLDSGGANTQYF.

This clonotype has at least ten counts. This sequence joins TRBV6-2 or TRBV6-3 and TRBJ2-2; D is possibly TRBD1 (6 bases). This CDR3 region has 13 residues. Germline CDR1 reads MNHEY; CDR2 reads SVGEGT. Deletions cut 4 bases from V and 6 bases from J, with 9 bases between. The CDR3 protein is CASSSGVPGELFF. As DNA, the CDR3 is TGTGCCAGCAGTTCAGGGGTTCCCGGGGAGCTGTTTTTT.

The rearrangement uses TRBV5-1 and TRBJ2-2; D uncertain. Germline V gene lookup returns CDR1 SGHRS and CDR2 YFSETQ. V lost 0 bases and J 2 bases, leaving 8 bases between the germline ends. There are 15 residues in the CDR3. Written as DNA, the CDR3 is TGCGCCAGCAGCTTGGACAGTATCAACACCGGGGAGCTGTTTTTT. Its translation is CASSLDSINTGELFF.

This clonotype was counted a few times. The chain joins TRBV9 to TRBJ2-5; TRBD2 matches 10 bases. The J segment lost 5 bases and the V segment lost 4 bases, leaving 8 bases of the junction unmatched. CDR3 length: 15 residues. CDR1 SGDLS and CDR2 YYNGEE come from the germline V gene. The CDR3 reads CASSLSGGALETQYF. In DNA, the CDR3 is TGTGCCAGCAGCCTCAGCGGGGGGGCCCTGGAGACCCAGTACTTC.

This clonotype was detected many times. The chain carries TRBV12-5 and TRBJ2-7; TRBD1 might be the D (6 bases). The ends were cut back, 10 bases at V and 3 bases at J, with 16 bases in the middle. CDR3 length equals 13 residues. Looked up from germline, CDR1 is LGHNT and CDR2 is FRNRAP. The CDR3 region is CANKGVSLYEQYF. CDR3 coding DNA: TGTGCTAATAAGGGGGTCTCCCTCTACGAGCAGTACTTC.

Ten or more counts support this clonotype. J is TRBJ2-3 and V is TRBV5-1, with 12 bases fitting TRBD2. The germline V gene has CDR1 SGHRS and CDR2 YFSETQ. The CDR3 has 16 residues. The V segment lost 0 bases and the J segment 1 base; nucleotides outside the gene matches: 0. For the CDR3, the DNA is TGCGCCAGCAGCTTGGGGACTAGCGGGGGCACAGATACGCAGTATTTT. This gives the protein CASSLGTSGGTDTQYF.